This T cell receptor beta chain originates from a study of blood T cell repertoires in COVID-19. Sequencing was performed with immunoSEQ multiplex PCR; in TCRdb, only in-frame clones are kept and a portion is missing. The sample records about 180,000 clones, approximately 83% being singletons. This sequence originates from a human donor with active or convalescent COVID-19. The donor label of this sample is uncertain. Source material: peripheral blood.

The CDR3 DNA follows: TGCGCCAGCAGCGTCGCGTACGGAGCGAACACCGGGGAGCTGTTTTTT. This sequence encodes CASSVAYGANTGELFF. This rearrangement joins TRBV5-1 to TRBJ2-2; D remains ambiguous. Deletions cut 4 bases from V and 0 bases from J, with 13 bases between. Germline loops: CDR1 SGHRS, CDR2 YFSETQ. CDR3 length: 16 amino acids.